What follows is one TCR beta chain and its context. Researchers prepared the TCRbeta library using unique molecular identifiers, the study reports. MiXCR, applied by TCRdb to the PCR reads, yields one record per CDR3 protein. Altogether about 980,000 distinct CDR3 sequences are present, 25% to 35% being singletons, with the ten largest covering 28%. The CDR3 runs 12 residues. The V end was cut by 7 bases, the J end by 4 bases, with 10 bases between. The entry originates in a study of T-cell reconstitution after alpha-beta-depleted transplantation in children. This clonotype was sampled from a boy under three years old who had a stem cell transplant for SCID, so the T cells may come from the graft donor. This rearrangement joins TRBV12-3 or TRBV12-4 to TRBJ2-5; perhaps TRBD1 as D (5 bases). The sample was PBMCs, mostly from graft donor cells, taken 360 days after TCRalphabeta/CD19-depleted stem cell transplant. The CDR3 DNA sequence: TGTGCCAGCAATCAGCAGGGAGAGACCCAGTACTTC. Translation gives CASNQQGETQYF.